Included here is one T cell receptor beta chain sequence, with context. This specimen belongs to a study of human T cells and chemical hapten exposure. Whole blood that had not been fractionated was the source of extracted total RNA. TCRdb re-called the 5' RACE reads with MiXCR, one entry per CDR3 protein. This table has under 150,000 distinct CDR3 sequences, 19% appearing once. The CDR3 contains 15 residues. Germline CDR1 is SGHAT and CDR2 is FQNNGV. The V end was cut by 6 bases, the J end by 2 bases, with 14 bases between. The clonotype comes from a human donor in good health. V is TRBV11-2 and J is TRBJ2-4; a weak D match, TRBD1 (6 bases). The CDR3 protein is CASRLSRGTKNIQYF. In nucleotides, the CDR3 is TGTGCCAGCAGATTATCCAGGGGAACCAAAAACATTCAGTACTTC.